Listed here are 17 T cell receptor beta chains from one sample, sequenced in a study of T cells in Graves' hyperthyroidism and ophthalmopathy. There were TCR beta CDR3 regions amplified from RNA transcripts. During a first-round RT-PCR of the TCR CDR3, the HTBI primer set was used. One entry per CDR3 protein results from TCRdb running MiXCR on the multiplex PCR reads. The table records about 300,000 distinct CDR3 sequences, 15% to 20% of them present only once. Sequenced input: blood. Source of these receptors: a man aged 45 to 65 with Graves' ophthalmopathy.

This clonotype was counted at least ten times. The V gene is TRBV3-1, the J gene TRBJ1-4; maybe TRBD1 (5 bases). This CDR3 region has 14 residues. Germline lookup yields CDR1 LGHDT and CDR2 YNNKEL (reference sequence). V shed 4 bases and J shed 7 bases, with 13 bases lying between them. CDR3 bases: TGTGCCAGCAGCCCTTGGGGGAACAGTGAAAAACTGTTTTTT. Translation: CASSPWGNSEKLFF.

This clonotype appeared many times. V is TRBV15 and J is TRBJ2-4; D not certain. V lost 0 bases, J lost 1 base, and 7 bases lay in between. The CDR3 runs to 15 residues. The germline gives CDR1 LNHNV, CDR2 YYDKDF (reference sequence). The CDR3 region has the DNA TGTGCCACCAGCAGAGATTTGGGGGCCAAAAACATTCAGTACTTC. Protein sequence: CATSRDLGAKNIQYF.

This clonotype was picked up many times. V gene TRBV7-3 combines with J gene TRBJ2-1; 9 bases map to TRBD1. V was clipped by 4 bases and J by 7 bases; unmatched bases: 11. The CDR3 loop spans 16 amino acids. Germline-derived CDR1 and CDR2 are SGHTA and FQGTGA. The DNA of the CDR3 is TGTGCCAGCAGCTCCACCCGGGGACAGGGAGGGAATGAGCAGTTCTTC. As protein: CASSSTRGQGGNEQFF.

This clonotype was recorded at least ten times. This chain uses TRBV30 with TRBJ2-2; D is undetermined. The V gene's germline CDR1 is GTSNPN and CDR2 SVGIG (reference sequence). The CDR3 sequence is 13 residues long. Trimming took off 3 bases at V and 2 bases at J, with 7 bases between the two ends. The CDR3 DNA reads as TGTGCCTGGAGGGCAACTAACACCGGGGAGCTGTTTTTT. Its translation is CAWRATNTGELFF.

Points on this clonotype: A clone one base away is much larger, so this may be a read error. V usage is TRBV7-9 and J usage is TRBJ1-4; no clear D gene. Looked up from germline, CDR1 is SEHNR and CDR2 is FQNEAQ (reference sequence). This CDR3 has 13 amino acids. CDR3 amino acids: CAGSLREGEKLFF. The CDR3 region has the DNA TGTGCCGGCAGCTTAAGAGAGGGTGAAAAACTGTTTTTT.

This clonotype was seen repeatedly, ten times or more. The chain employs TRBV3-1 and TRBJ1-5; TRBD1 is a possible D gene (6 bases). In germline, CDR1 is LGHDT, CDR2 YNNKEL (reference sequence). This CDR3 spans 15 amino acids. V lost 5 bases and J lost 3, with 14 bases in between. This CDR3 reads CASSEGGGLNQPQHF. The CDR3 bases are TGTGCCAGCAGCGAAGGGGGGGGGCTCAATCAGCCCCAGCATTTT.

This clonotype was detected only a few times. The chain recombines TRBV7-9 with TRBJ2-5; TRBD2 matches at 13 bases. The ends lost 6 bases at V and 1 base at J; junction bases unmatched: 5. Per the germline V gene, CDR1 is SEHNR and CDR2 is FQNEAQ (reference sequence). This CDR3 spans 16 amino acids. This CDR3 reads CASSPTSGRAQETQYF. CDR3 nucleotides: TGTGCCAGCAGTCCTACTAGCGGGAGGGCCCAAGAGACCCAGTACTTC. The entire variable domain, with the rest obtained from reference TRBV7-9 and TRBJ2-5, is as follows: DTGVSQNPRHKITKRGQNVTFRCDPISEHNRLYWYRQTLGQGPEFLTYFQNEAQLEKSRLLSDRFSAERPKGSFSTLEIQRTEQGDSAMYLCASSPTSGRAQETQYFGPGTRLLVL.

Ten or more counts support this clonotype. The chain couples TRBV20-1 to TRBJ2-7; unclear D gene. V lost 6 bases, J lost 0 bases, and 12 bases lay in between. This CDR3 spans 13 amino acids. In germline, CDR1 is DFQATT, CDR2 SNEGSKA (reference sequence). The CDR3 nucleotides are TGCAGTGCCCAGACGGTCAGCTCCTACGAGCAGTACTTC. Protein: CSAQTVSSYEQYF.

This clonotype was seen ten or more times. The gene calls are TRBV27 and TRBJ1-2; 7 bases line up with TRBD1. This CDR3 is built from 14 residues. Germline V gene sequence: CDR1 MNHEY, CDR2 SMNVEV (reference sequence). V gave up 7 bases and J gave up 5 bases; unmatched junction bases: 10. The CDR3 protein is CASKDPGTAYGYTF. The CDR3 DNA follows: TGTGCCAGCAAAGATCCCGGGACAGCATATGGCTACACCTTC.

This clonotype was recorded at least ten times. The chain links TRBV27 to TRBJ2-5; 11 nucleotides line up with TRBD2. Germline V gene sequence: CDR1 MNHEY, CDR2 SMNVEV (reference sequence). The CDR3 consists of 16 residues. V was clipped by 6 bases and J by 0 bases; unmatched bases: 6. The CDR3 sequence is CASRTSGKGNQETQYF. The CDR3 coding sequence is TGTGCCAGCAGGACTAGCGGGAAGGGGAACCAAGAGACCCAGTACTTC.

On this clonotype itself: Being one base from a much bigger clone, this may be a read error. CDR3 sequence reads: CASSWGGGGRGNEKLFF. CDR3 in DNA: TGTGCCAGCAGTTGGGGGGGCGGGGGGCGCGGAAATGAAAAACTGTTTTTT. V and J are TRBV12-3 or TRBV12-4 and TRBJ1-4; weak D call: TRBD1 (6 bases). The CDR3 covers 17 residues. Trimming took 4 bases from V and 5 from J, leaving 20 bases between them.

A few counts support this clonotype. The chain has TRBV18 and TRBJ2-7; 9 bases align to TRBD1. Trimming cost V 2 bases and J 2 bases; bases outside gene matches: 4. The CDR3 has 15 residues. The V gene's germline CDR1 is KGHSH and CDR2 LQKENI. The CDR3 sequence is CASSPNRGQTYEQYF. CDR3 DNA: TGTGCCAGCTCACCAAACAGGGGGCAAACCTACGAGCAGTACTTC.

This clonotype was observed once. The chain joins TRBV7-8 to TRBJ2-2, with D tentatively TRBD2 (6 bases). The CDR3 is 13 residues long. The germline V and J ends were trimmed by 9 bases and 5 bases, with 13 bases remaining between them. The germline CDR1 and CDR2 sequences are SGHVS and FQNEAQ. The DNA of the CDR3 is TGTGCCAGTATCCCAAGCGGGACCGGGGAGCTGTTTTTT. Translating it yields CASIPSGTGELFF.

The V and J genes are TRBV2 and TRBJ2-7; possible D gene TRBD1, 6 bases. Germline V gene data show CDR1 as SNHLY and CDR2 as FYNNEI. This CDR3 spans 15 amino acids. Trimming left V 1 base short and J 4 bases short, with 14 bases between. DNA of the CDR3: TGTGCCAGCAGTGAAGGGGGGCACTTAGGATACGAGCAGTACTTC. It yields the protein CASSEGGHLGYEQYF.

The J gene is TRBJ2-4, the V gene TRBV27, with a weak D call TRBD1 (6 bases). This CDR3 has 14 residues. The V end lost 8 bases, the J end lost 2 bases, and 13 bases lay between the germline ends. Germline CDR1 and CDR2: MNHEY and SMNVEV (reference sequence). The CDR3 loop is CASSDSLSKNIQYF. CDR3 sequence (DNA): TGTGCCAGCTCGGACAGTCTCTCCAAAAACATTCAGTACTTC.

This clonotype was observed at least ten times. The chain employs TRBV2 and TRBJ1-2; 10 nucleotides agree with TRBD1. CDR1 and CDR2 from the germline V gene are SNHLY and FYNNEI. The V gene end was trimmed by 4 bases and the J gene end by 3 bases; junction bases not matched to a gene: 2. This CDR3 has 14 residues. CDR3 in amino acids: CASSGGTGDYGYTF. The CDR3, as DNA: TGTGCCAGCAGTGGCGGGACAGGGGACTATGGCTACACCTTC.

This clonotype turned up a few times. V usage is TRBV9 and J usage is TRBJ1-3, with D maybe TRBD1 (5 bases). This CDR3 has 14 amino acids. Germline V gives CDR1 SGDLS, CDR2 YYNGEE. V lost 1 base and J 4 bases, leaving 9 bases between the germline ends. The CDR3: CASSVRGDGNTIYF. The CDR3 nucleotides read TGTGCCAGCAGCGTAAGAGGGGACGGAAACACCATATATTTT.